This T cell receptor beta chain was identified in a study of kidney transplant recipient with SARS-CoV-2 infection (dated by TCRdb to 2020 to 2023). With respect to this clonotype: The clone's antigen remains unknown. A much bigger clone sits one base away, suggesting this may be a read error.

The instrument given in TCRdb is Illumina MiSeq. Profiling of the peripheral T cell repertoire targeted human TCRbeta genes. As for the authors' bioinformatics: To account for variability over time, differences in clonotype abundance were tested using beta-binomial modelling. Expanded clonotypes were screened against the ImmuneCODE reference database of SARS-CoV-2-associated TCRs and were mapped to viral genome regions. Additional analyses of the repertoire looked at TRBV gene usage, CDR3 length, CDR3 amino acid overlap between time points, clonotype abundance distributions and Jaccard similarity. TCRdb took the public reads, trimmed them with fastp at Q25, ran MiXCR for clone calling and kept in-frame beta chains. Every distinct CDR3 protein forms one entry, paired with its most common genes and DNA. These V and J calls are TCRdb output, not the study's own analysis. This sample gives about 240,000 distinct CDR3 sequences in total; more than 25% of them show up just once. Roughly 7% of the sample is taken by the ten largest.

The germline ends are 25 bases apart after V is trimmed by 5 bases and J by 6 bases. CDR1 and CDR2 were assigned from the germline V gene as SGHAT and FQNNGV. The cysteine opens and the phenylalanine closes a CDR3 of 17 amino acids. Only the CDR3 region is kept as DNA, spanning 51 bases read in frame from base 1. What this sample's time point label stands for: pre-pandemic baseline sample and day 111 after first positive SARS-CoV-2 test. The chain was built from TRBV11-2 and TRBJ1-2; the D gene is not confidently resolved. This sequence originates from a male patient between 25 and 39 years old who had COVID-19 and was a kidney transplant recipient. After a transplant, some of the T cells may come from the graft donor. The sample was a blood sample, taken at baseline and between days 110 and 120 from a kidney transplant recipient. In nucleotides, the sequence is TGTGCCAGCAGCGCGCCAATAACAAGCAGAAAGACCCATGGCTACACCTTC. Its translation reads: CASSAPITSRKTHGYTF.